These 7 T cell receptor beta chains were sequenced from one sample in a study of T-cell reconstitution after alpha-beta-depleted transplantation in children. Construction of the TCRbeta library involved unique molecular identifiers. TCRdb re-called the PCR reads through MiXCR, storing one row per CDR3 protein. The sample holds about 200,000 distinct CDR3 sequences, approximately 15% seen once. This sample comprised PBMCs, mostly from graft donor cells, obtained 360 days after TCRalphabeta/CD19-depleted stem cell transplant. These receptors all stem from a male patient between 2 and 15 years old who had a stem cell transplant for acute lymphoblastic leukemia, so the T cells may come from the graft donor.

The rearrangement links TRBV11-2 to TRBJ2-7; D possibly corresponds to TRBD2 (6 bases). Per the germline V gene, CDR1 is SGHAT and CDR2 is FQNNGV. This CDR3 contains 14 residues. Trimming took 3 bases from V and 6 from J, leaving 15 bases between them. The CDR3 DNA sequence: TGTGCCAGCAGCTTCCCAGGGACTTCGCGCGAGCAGTACTTC. Amino acid sequence: CASSFPGTSREQYF.

V gene TRBV29-1 combines with J gene TRBJ2-7, with 14 bases matching TRBD2. Germline V lookup: CDR1 SQVTM, CDR2 ANQGSEA. V was clipped by 5 bases and J by 3 bases; unmatched bases: 6. The CDR3 covers 15 residues. CDR3 loop: CSVTGTSGGYYEQYF. The CDR3 coding sequence is TGCAGCGTTACAGGGACTAGCGGGGGATACTACGAGCAGTACTTC.

This clonotype was counted between two and nine times. The DNA of the CDR3 is TGCAGCGTACGACAGGACGGAGGAGCTTTCTTT. Protein sequence: CSVRQDGGAFF. V gene TRBV29-1 combines with J gene TRBJ1-1, with D possibly matching TRBD1 (6 bases). Germline loops: CDR1 SQVTM, CDR2 ANQGSEA. The V gene lost 6 bases and the J gene lost 10 bases, with 15 bases spanning the gap. This CDR3 has 11 residues.

The chain joins TRBV27 to TRBJ2-7, with 11 bases aligning to TRBD1. CDR1 and CDR2 from the germline V gene are MNHEY and SMNVEV (reference sequence). CDR3 length equals 13 residues. V was clipped by 4 bases and J by 11 bases; unmatched bases: 7. CDR3 nucleotides: TGTGCCAGCAGTTGGACAGGGGGCGTTGGGGAGTACTTC. Translated: CASSWTGGVGEYF.

This clonotype was found a few times. The rearrangement joins TRBV9 to TRBJ1-1, with 8 bases matching TRBD1. This CDR3 contains 19 residues. CDR1 SGDLS and CDR2 YYNGEE come from the germline V gene. Trimming cost V 0 bases and J 0 bases; bases outside gene matches: 13. The CDR3, as DNA: TGTGCCAGCAGCGTAGGCCCCGCCCAGGGGGCTTGGATGAACACTGAAGCTTTCTTT. It encodes CASSVGPAQGAWMNTEAFF.

A word on this clonotype: One end of the junction is discordant with germline, which a read error may explain. The chain uses TRBV20-1 and TRBJ2-6, with 10 bases lining up with TRBD2. Germline V gene sequence: CDR1 DFQATT, CDR2 SNEGSKA (reference sequence). The CDR3 has 17 amino acids. CDR3 DNA: TGCTGTGCTCCGCCGTTAGCGGGAGGCAGTGGGGCCAACGTCCTGACTTTC. This sequence encodes CCAPPLAGGSGANVLTF.

This chain connects TRBV5-1 to TRBJ2-5, with TRBD2 as a possible D gene (5 bases). V was cut by 0 bases and J by 3 bases, with 12 bases left in between. The length of the CDR3 is 15 residues. Germline V gene data show CDR1 as SGHRS and CDR2 as YFSETQ. CDR3 DNA: TGCGCCAGCAGCTTGGAGGAGCCGAGGGAAGAGACCCAGTACTTC. This encodes CASSLEEPREETQYF.